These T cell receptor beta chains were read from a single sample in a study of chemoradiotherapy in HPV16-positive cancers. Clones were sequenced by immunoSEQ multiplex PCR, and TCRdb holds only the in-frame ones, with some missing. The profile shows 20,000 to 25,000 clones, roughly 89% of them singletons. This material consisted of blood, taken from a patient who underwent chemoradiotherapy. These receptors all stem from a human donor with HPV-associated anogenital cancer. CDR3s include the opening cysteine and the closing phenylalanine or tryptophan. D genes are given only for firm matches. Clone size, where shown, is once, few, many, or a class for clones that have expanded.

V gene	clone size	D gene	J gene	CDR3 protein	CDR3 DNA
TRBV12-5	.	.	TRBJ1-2	CASGFYEGYTF	TGTGCTAGTGGTTTTTATGAGGGCTACACCTTC
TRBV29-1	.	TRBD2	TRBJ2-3	CSAPSGRGGLSTDTQYF	TGCAGCGCCCCCTCAGGGCGGGGGGGATTAAGCACAGATACGCAGTATTTT
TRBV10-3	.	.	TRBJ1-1	CAISESKGATEAFF	TGTGCCATCAGTGAGTCGAAAGGGGCCACTGAAGCTTTCTTT
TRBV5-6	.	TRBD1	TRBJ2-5	CASSLGLVVAQGVRETQYF	TGTGCCAGCAGCTTGGGTTTAGTGGTCGCACAGGGGGTCCGAGAGACCCAGTACTTC
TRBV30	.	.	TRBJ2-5	CAWSVDRGETQYF	TGTGCCTGGAGTGTAGATCGGGGAGAGACCCAGTACTTC
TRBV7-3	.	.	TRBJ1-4	CASSLTGPPGEKLFF	TGTGCCAGCAGCTTAACGGGGCCTCCGGGGGAAAAACTGTTTTTT
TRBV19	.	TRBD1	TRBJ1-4	CASSGGQDLTEKLFF	TGTGCCAGTAGCGGTGGACAGGACTTAACTGAAAAACTGTTTTTT
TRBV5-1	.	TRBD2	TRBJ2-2	CASSFLPAGGTGELFF	TGCGCCAGCAGCTTCCTACCAGCGGGAGGCACCGGGGAGCTGTTTTTT
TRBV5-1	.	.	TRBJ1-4	CASSPRTLATNEKLFF	TGCGCCAGCAGTCCGAGGACACTTGCAACTAATGAAAAACTGTTTTTT
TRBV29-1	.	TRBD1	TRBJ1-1	CSVEDQRQGGNTEAFF	TGCAGCGTTGAAGATCAAAGACAGGGTGGGAACACTGAAGCTTTCTTT
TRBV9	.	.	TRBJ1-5	CASGELQPQHF	TGTGCCAGTGGAGAGCTCCAGCCCCAGCATTTT
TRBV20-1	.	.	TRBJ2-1	CSAGYNEQFF	TGCAGTGCTGGGTACAATGAGCAGTTCTTC
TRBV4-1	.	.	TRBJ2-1	CASSQERHNEQFF	TGCGCCAGCAGCCAAGAGCGACACAATGAGCAGTTCTTC
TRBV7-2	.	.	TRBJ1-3	CASSRGHGASGNTIYF	TGTGCCAGCAGCCGGGGACATGGGGCCTCTGGAAACACCATATATTTT
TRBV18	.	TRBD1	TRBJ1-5	CASSSTGDQPQHF	TGTGCCAGCTCATCTACAGGGGATCAGCCCCAGCATTTT
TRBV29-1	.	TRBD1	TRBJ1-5	CSVVIGTGNQPQHF	TGCAGCGTTGTAATAGGGACAGGCAATCAGCCCCAGCATTTT
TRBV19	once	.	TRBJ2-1	CASSVTWYHEQFF	TGTGCCAGTAGTGTCACGTGGTACCATGAGCAGTTCTTC
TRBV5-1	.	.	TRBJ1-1	CASSLEGLAFF	TGCGCCAGCAGCTTGGAAGGTTTAGCTTTCTTT
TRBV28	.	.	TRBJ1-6	CASSLGSSPLHF	TGTGCCAGCAGTTTAGGCAGCTCACCCCTCCACTTT
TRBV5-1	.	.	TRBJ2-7	CASSLDQGSWYEQYF	TGCGCCAGCAGCTTGGATCAGGGAAGTTGGTACGAGCAGTACTTC
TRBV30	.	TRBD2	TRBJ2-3	CAWNRLAGDTDTQYF	TGTGCCTGGAACCGACTAGCGGGGGATACAGATACGCAGTATTTT
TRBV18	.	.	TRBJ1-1	CASSPGWGDTEAFF	TGTGCCAGCTCACCAGGTTGGGGGGACACTGAAGCTTTCTTT
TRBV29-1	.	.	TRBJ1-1	CSVEAAREAFF	TGCAGCGTTGAAGCGGCGCGAGAAGCTTTCTTT
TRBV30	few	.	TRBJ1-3	CAWSGGASGNTIYF	TGTGCCTGGAGTGGTGGGGCCTCTGGAAACACCATATATTTT
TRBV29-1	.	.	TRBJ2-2	CSCPAPANTGELFF	TGCAGCTGCCCGGCCCCCGCGAACACCGGGGAGCTGTTTTTT
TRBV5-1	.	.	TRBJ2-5	CASSLGRQQETQYF	TGCGCCAGCAGCTTGGGTAGACAGCAAGAGACCCAGTACTTC
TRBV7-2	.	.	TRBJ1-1	CASSYDRRAAEAFF	TGTGCCAGCAGCTACGACAGGCGGGCGGCGGAAGCTTTCTTT
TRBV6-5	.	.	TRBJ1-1	CASSLTGAHTEAFF	TGTGCCAGCAGTTTGACCGGGGCACACACTGAAGCTTTCTTT
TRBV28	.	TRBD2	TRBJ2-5	CASSLLSSGAHQETQYF	TGTGCCAGCAGTTTATTGTCTAGCGGGGCCCACCAAGAGACCCAGTACTTC
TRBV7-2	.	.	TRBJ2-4	CASSLTGPLAKNIQYF	TGTGCCAGCAGCTTAACCGGCCCTCTAGCCAAAAACATTCAGTACTTC
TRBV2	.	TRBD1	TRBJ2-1	CASSSRQGFIEQFF	TGTGCCAGCAGTTCCAGACAGGGTTTTATAGAGCAGTTCTTC
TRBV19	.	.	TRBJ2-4	CASSSQRDSMQYF	TGTGCCAGTAGTTCACAGCGGGACAGCATGCAGTACTTC
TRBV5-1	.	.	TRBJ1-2	CASSLGQGGYGYTF	TGCGCCAGCAGCTTGGGCCAGGGCGGGTATGGCTACACCTTC
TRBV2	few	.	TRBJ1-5	CASRYTGSTQHF	TGTGCCAGCAGGTACACAGGGAGTACCCAGCATTTT
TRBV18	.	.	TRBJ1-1	CASSPIGTRTSRNTEAFF	TGTGCCAGCTCACCGATTGGAACCCGGACCTCACGAAACACTGAAGCTTTCTTT
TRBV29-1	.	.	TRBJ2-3	CSAQGWGSATDTQYF	TGCAGCGCCCAGGGGTGGGGCAGCGCGACAGATACGCAGTATTTT
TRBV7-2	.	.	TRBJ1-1	CASSVRGAATTGEAFF	TGTGCCAGCAGCGTACGGGGGGCAGCGACTACGGGTGAAGCTTTCTTT
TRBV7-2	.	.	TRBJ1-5	CASSLQQGPQPQHF	TGTGCCAGCAGCTTACAACAGGGACCTCAACCCCAGCATTTT
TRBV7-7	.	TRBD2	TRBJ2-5	CASSPGGGTQYF	TGTGCCAGCAGTCCGGGGGGAGGGACCCAGTACTTC
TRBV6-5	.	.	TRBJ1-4	CASSYGGTNEKLFF	TGTGCCAGCAGTTACGGGGGGACTAATGAAAAACTGTTTTTT
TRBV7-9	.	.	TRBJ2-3	CASSRRGLPDTQYF	TGTGCCAGCAGCCGCAGGGGTCTCCCAGATACGCAGTATTTT
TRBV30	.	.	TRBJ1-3	CAWSGRASGNTIYF	TGTGCCTGGAGTGGAAGGGCCTCTGGAAACACCATATATTTT
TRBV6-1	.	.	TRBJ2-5	CASSAEETQYF	TGTGCCAGCAGCGCGGAAGAGACCCAGTACTTC
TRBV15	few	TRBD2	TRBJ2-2	CATSREPGLAKIGELFF	TGTGCCACCAGCAGGGAACCGGGACTAGCTAAAATCGGGGAGCTGTTTTTT
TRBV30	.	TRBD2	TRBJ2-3	CAWTGGEEKIVEGTQYF	TGTGCCTGGACGGGAGGGGAGGAAAAAATCGTGGAGGGTACGCAGTATTTT
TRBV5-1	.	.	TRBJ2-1	CASSRNLGANEQFF	TGCGCCAGCAGCCGCAACCTAGGCGCGAATGAGCAGTTCTTC
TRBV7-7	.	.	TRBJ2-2	CASSPTNTGELFF	TGTGCCAGCAGCCCAACGAACACCGGGGAGCTGTTTTTT
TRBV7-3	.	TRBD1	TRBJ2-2	CASSLGWTGNTGELFF	TGTGCCAGCAGCTTAGGTTGGACAGGGAACACCGGGGAGCTGTTTTTT
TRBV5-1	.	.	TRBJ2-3	CASSLDGRGTDTQYF	TGCGCCAGCAGCTTGGATGGGCGGGGCACAGATACGCAGTATTTT
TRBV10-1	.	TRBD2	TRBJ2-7	CASSARGGGEQYF	TGCGCCAGCAGTGCCCGGGGGGGCGGCGAGCAGTACTTC
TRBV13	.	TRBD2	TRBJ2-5	CASSSGTSGARPYF	TGTGCCAGCAGCTCGGGGACTAGCGGGGCTCGGCCGTACTTC
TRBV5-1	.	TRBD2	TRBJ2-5	CASSLGLAGERAQETQYF	TGCGCCAGCAGCCTAGGACTAGCGGGGGAGCGTGCCCAAGAGACCCAGTACTTC